This T cell receptor (beta chain) was found in a study of T cell responses to AZD1222 COVID-19 vaccine. Whole-study findings and limits: Regions 160-218 and 743-854 dominated among vaccine-associated CD4 TCRs spanning spike. Once two AZD1222 doses were given, Spike-specific TCR breadth and depth went up.

Germline V CDR1 and CDR2: SEHNR, FQNEAQ (reference sequence). Trimming took off 3 bases at V and 3 bases at J, with 4 bases between the two ends. This CDR3 has 12 residues. Concerning this clone itself: Antigen: not known.

TCRdb's table, derived via immunoSEQ multiplex PCR, lists solely in-frame clones and lacks some. This sample has about 130,000 clones, with approximately 84% found just once. This material consisted of peripheral blood, taken on day 0 of AZD1222 vaccination. This receptor was identified in an adult in good health. The chain employs TRBV7-9 and TRBJ2-3; D gene ambiguous. The CDR3: CASSFRTDTQYF. CDR3 in DNA: TGTGCCAGCAGCTTCCGTACAGATACGCAGTATTTT.